What follows are 7 T cell receptor beta chains derived from one specimen sequenced in a study of T cell repertoires in cytomegalovirus infection. These receptors have no identified antigens. MiXCR was run by TCRdb on the reads, yielding one entry per CDR3 protein. The sample shows about 920,000 distinct CDR3 sequences, under 40% of them seen only once. The sample here was cultured CD8+ T cells from PBMCs, taken from culture after CMV antigen stimulation. The receptor source for this set is a human donor in good health (CMV status not recorded). Some clones in this sample may be carry-over from other donors' samples.

The chain links TRBV7-6 to TRBJ2-5; TRBD1 is a possible D gene (5 bases). Germline CDR1 is SGHVS and CDR2 is FNYEAQ. The germline V and J ends were trimmed by 8 bases and 2 bases, with 18 bases remaining between them. The CDR3 is made up of 15 amino acids. The CDR3 region is CASWGLPTVQETQYF. The CDR3, as DNA: TGTGCCAGCTGGGGTCTTCCGACAGTTCAAGAGACCCAGTACTTC.

This clonotype occurred a few times. The chain combines TRBV2 with TRBJ2-7, with TRBD2 identical over 9 bases. V was clipped by 11 bases and J by 5 bases; unmatched bases: 10. Germline CDR1 is SNHLY and CDR2 is FYNNEI. The CDR3 has 13 amino acids. Here the CDR3 DNA reads TGTGCCGGGCTGCGGGGGGGCCTAAACGAGCAGTACTTC. Encoded protein: CAGLRGGLNEQYF.

The chain is built from TRBV7-6 and TRBJ1-2, with TRBD1 as a possible D gene (6 bases). Germline CDR1 reads SGHVS; CDR2 reads FNYEAQ. CDR3 size: 14 residues. With 3 bases removed from V and 6 bases from J, the gap between germline ends came to 14 bases. This CDR3 reads CASSFQGGANGYTF. In DNA form, the CDR3 reads TGTGCCAGCAGCTTCCAAGGGGGGGCAAATGGCTACACCTTC.

With respect to this clonotype: The junction does not match germline at one end; this may be a read error. The J gene is TRBJ1-2, the V gene TRBV7-6; no firm D call. CDR1 and CDR2 (germline): SGHVS, FNYEAQ. CDR3 length: 13 residues. CDR3 sequence reads: CVSSLRESYGYTF. The CDR3 bases are TGTGTCAGCAGCTTACGGGAGTCCTATGGCTACACCTTC.

The chain links TRBV20-1 to TRBJ2-7; D is possibly TRBD2 (5 bases). Trimming took off 6 bases at V and 2 bases at J, with 29 bases between the two ends. Looked up from germline, CDR1 is DFQATT and CDR2 is SNEGSKA (reference sequence). The CDR3 runs to 18 residues. This CDR3 reads CSALERHEVRRPPYEQYF. CDR3 sequence (DNA): TGCAGTGCCCTAGAGCGGCACGAAGTAAGACGGCCCCCCTACGAGCAGTACTTC.

Here the CDR3 DNA reads TGTGCCAGCCTTGTGAGGGATACCTATAATTCACCCCTCCACTTT. It codes for CASLVRDTYNSPLHF. The J gene is TRBJ1-6, the V gene TRBV6-1; D is unresolved. The CDR3 covers 15 residues. Trimming stripped 8 bases from V and 2 bases from J, with 13 bases between. The germline gives CDR1 MNHNS, CDR2 SASEGT.

This clonotype showed up many times. The chain employs TRBV9 and TRBJ2-3, with 8 positions matching TRBD2. This CDR3 region has 15 residues. Germline loops: CDR1 SGDLS, CDR2 YYNGEE. Trimming at V came to 2 bases and at J to 0 bases, leaving 2 bases not matched to a gene. CDR3 residues: CASSVGGGSTDTQYF. CDR3 sequence (DNA): TGTGCCAGCAGCGTCGGGGGGGGAAGCACAGATACGCAGTATTTT.